The rows below give T cell receptor beta chains drawn from one sample of a study of CD8+ T cells in alopecia areata. Libraries were prepared by immunoSEQ multiplex PCR; TCRdb keeps only in-frame clonotypes and omits some of them. The profile covers around 35,000 clones, with 55% appearing a single time and around 40% taken by the ten largest. The specimen sequenced was NKG2D-high CD8+ T cells sorted from blood. The receptors here all came from a human donor with alopecia areata. Each CDR3 is given with its conserved first and last residue. D genes are given only for firm matches. Clone size appears in some rows only: once, few, many, or a class for an expanded clone.

TRBV7-9	TRBJ1-2	once	.	TGCGCCAGCAGCCAAGATCGTACAGGACGTCCCTATGGCTACACCTTC	CASSQDRTGRPYGYTF
TRBV4-2	TRBJ2-6	few	.	TGTGCCAGCAGCCAAGTGACAGGTTTCTCTGGGGCCAACGTCCTGACTTTC	CASSQVTGFSGANVLTF
TRBV2	TRBJ2-3	.	.	TGTGCCAGCATCAGACCGAGCACAGATACGCAGTATTTT	CASIRPSTDTQYF
TRBV13	TRBJ2-7	.	TRBD1	TGTGCCAGCAGCTCGATCCCTACAGGGGGCGACTCCTACGAGCAGTACTTC	CASSSIPTGGDSYEQYF
TRBV5-4	TRBJ2-1	few	.	TGTGCCAGCGGGGGGCCTGGCGATGAGCAGTTCTTC	CASGGPGDEQFF
TRBV27	TRBJ2-7	.	.	TGTGCCAGCAGTTTGAGGGACTCCTACGAGCAGTACTTC	CASSLRDSYEQYF
TRBV7-9	TRBJ2-6	few	.	TGTGCCAGCAGCTCGGGACCGAACTCTGGGGCCAACGTCCTGACTTTC	CASSSGPNSGANVLTF
TRBV13	TRBJ2-5	.	.	TGTGCCAGCAGCTCCCGGAGGAATCAGAGGGAGACCCAGTACTTC	CASSSRRNQRETQYF
TRBV9	TRBJ2-7	.	.	TGTGCCAGCAGCGCCGCGGACAGTGCGGACGAGCAGTACTTC	CASSAADSADEQYF
TRBV9	TRBJ1-2	once	.	TGTGCCAGCAGCGTAGGACAGTATGGCTACACCTTC	CASSVGQYGYTF
TRBV2	TRBJ2-3	.	.	TGTGCCAGCAGTGAAATTGGGCTAGCTCAGGCAGATACGCAGTATTTT	CASSEIGLAQADTQYF
TRBV9	TRBJ1-1	.	.	TGTGCCAGCAGCGTAGAAGGGGGGACTGAAGCTTTCTTT	CASSVEGGTEAFF
TRBV28	TRBJ2-2	few	.	TGTGCCAGCAGTCCCGCCTTAGGCACCGGGGAGCTGTTTTTT	CASSPALGTGELFF
TRBV4-2	TRBJ2-7	.	.	TGTGCCAGCAGCCAAACAACCCGATTGCGAGGGTACGAGCAGTACTTC	CASSQTTRLRGYEQYF
TRBV28	TRBJ1-1	.	TRBD1	TGTGCCACCTTGAACCGGGACAGGGCTCTGGACACTGAAGCTTTCTTT	CATLNRDRALDTEAFF
TRBV29-1	TRBJ2-3	few	TRBD2	TGCAGCGTTGACGCCGGGACTACCACAGATACGCAGTATTTT	CSVDAGTTTDTQYF
TRBV4-3	TRBJ2-1	.	.	TGCGCCAGCAGCCCCTCGAGGGTCTTTAGCTCCTACAATGAGCAGTTCTTC	CASSPSRVFSSYNEQFF
TRBV7-9	TRBJ1-4	few	.	TGTGCCAGCAGCCCCCCGGGGATTAATGAAAAACTGTTTTTT	CASSPPGINEKLFF
TRBV7-9	TRBJ1-2	.	TRBD1	TGTGCCAGCAGCCGTGGGACAGGGGGCGCGAACTATGGCTACACCTTC	CASSRGTGGANYGYTF
TRBV5-4	TRBJ1-1	.	.	TGTGCCAGCAGCTTTGGGGGGGCCCCCAACACTGAAGCTTTCTTT	CASSFGGAPNTEAFF
TRBV29-1	TRBJ1-2	.	.	TGCAGCGTTGATGCCCCGGACGAGGGGGATGGCTACACCTTC	CSVDAPDEGDGYTF
TRBV11-3	TRBJ1-1	.	.	TGTGCCAGCAGCTTAGACAACACTGAAGCTTTCTTT	CASSLDNTEAFF